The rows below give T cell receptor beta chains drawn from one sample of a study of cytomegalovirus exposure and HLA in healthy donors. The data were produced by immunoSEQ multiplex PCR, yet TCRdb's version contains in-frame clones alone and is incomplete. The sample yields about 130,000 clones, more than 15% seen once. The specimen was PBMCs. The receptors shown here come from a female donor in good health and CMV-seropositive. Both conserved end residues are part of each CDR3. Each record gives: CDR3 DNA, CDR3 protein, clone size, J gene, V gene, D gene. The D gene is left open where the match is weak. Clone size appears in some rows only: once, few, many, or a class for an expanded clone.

TGTGCCAGCAGTCCTGGACAGCCCAATCAGCCCCAGCATTTT,CASSPGQPNQPQHF,-,TRBJ1-5,TRBV28,-
TGTGCCAGTAGTGGAAGGGACAGGCCCCTGTTTTTT,CASSGRDRPLFF,-,TRBJ1-4,TRBV19,TRBD1
TGCGCCAGCAGCCGATCAGGGGGCGCCAACGAAAAACTGTTTTTT,CASSRSGGANEKLFF,few,TRBJ1-4,TRBV4-3,TRBD1
TGTGCCAGCAGTTTGGGACAGGGACGGAACTATGGCTACACCTTC,CASSLGQGRNYGYTF,-,TRBJ1-2,TRBV27,TRBD1
TGTGCCAGCAGCCGAGCGGTCGGCGGGGAGCTGTTTTTT,CASSRAVGGELFF,few,TRBJ2-2,TRBV7-2,-
TGTGCCAGTAGTATCCGTTTCTCTAGCGGGATCCCACATGAGCAGTTCTTC,CASSIRFSSGIPHEQFF,few,TRBJ2-1,TRBV19,TRBD2
TGCGCCAGCAGCCGGGAAGGGGGCCACACCGGGGAGCTGTTTTTT,CASSREGGHTGELFF,-,TRBJ2-2,TRBV4-1,TRBD1
TGTGCCAGCAGCTTAGCGGCCTCAACCCACGAGCAGTACTTC,CASSLAASTHEQYF,few,TRBJ2-7,TRBV7-2,-
TGCGCCAGCAGCTTGGGGCCGAACTATGGCTACACCTTC,CASSLGPNYGYTF,-,TRBJ1-2,TRBV5-1,-
TGCGCCAGCAGCTCCCAGGGGGCGGCGTACGAGCAGTACTTC,CASSSQGAAYEQYF,few,TRBJ2-7,TRBV5-1,TRBD1
TGTGCCAGCAAAGAAAAAACCGGGACAAACTCTGGGGCCAACGTCCTGACTTTC,CASKEKTGTNSGANVLTF,few,TRBJ2-6,TRBV19,-
TGTGCCAGCAGCCAAGATTGGGGAGCGAAAGCTTTCTTT,CASSQDWGAKAFF,-,TRBJ1-1,TRBV14,-
TGTGCCAGCAGTGAAATAGATTACACTGAAGCTTTCTTT,CASSEIDYTEAFF,few,TRBJ1-1,TRBV2,-
TGTGCCAGCAGCCCTCACCCAGGACTTCGCACAGATACGCAGTATTTT,CASSPHPGLRTDTQYF,-,TRBJ2-3,TRBV9,-
TGTGCCAGCAGTGAAATAGAGAAATACGAGCAGTACTTC,CASSEIEKYEQYF,-,TRBJ2-7,TRBV2,-
TGTGCCAGCAGTAAACGGCCCCAGGGGGGAGAGACCCAGTACTTC,CASSKRPQGGETQYF,few,TRBJ2-5,TRBV28,-
TGTGCCAGCAGTGCCCTAGCGGGAGAGGGCGAGCAGTACTTC,CASSALAGEGEQYF,-,TRBJ2-7,TRBV6-4,TRBD2
TGTGCCAGCAGCTTGCCAGGGGACCAGACCTACGAGCAGTACTTC,CASSLPGDQTYEQYF,-,TRBJ2-7,TRBV5-4,-
TGTGCCAGCAGCTTAGACGGGTTCAATCAGCCCCAGCATTTT,CASSLDGFNQPQHF,many,TRBJ1-5,TRBV7-9,-
TGTGCCAGCAGCACGACACAGGGTTCGACAAGGGAGACCCAGTACTTC,CASSTTQGSTRETQYF,-,TRBJ2-5,TRBV7-9,-
TGTGCCAGCAGTGGACAGGGTGAAACCGGGGAGCTGTTTTTT,CASSGQGETGELFF,-,TRBJ2-2,TRBV2,TRBD1
TGCGCCAGCAGCCAAGATCTTACTAGTTTGGCGGGAACCTACAATGAGCAGTTCTTC,CASSQDLTSLAGTYNEQFF,few,TRBJ2-1,TRBV4-1,-
TGTGCCAGCAGCAAACGAACTAGCGGGAGAAAGAATGAGCAGTTCTTC,CASSKRTSGRKNEQFF,-,TRBJ2-1,TRBV21-1,-
TGCGCCAGCAGCCAACAACCGGGACTAGCGGCCTACGAGCAGTACTTC,CASSQQPGLAAYEQYF,-,TRBJ2-7,TRBV4-3,TRBD2
TGTGCCAGTAGTGGTCGACAGGGGAATCAGCCCCAGCATTTT,CASSGRQGNQPQHF,-,TRBJ1-5,TRBV19,TRBD1
TGCGCCAGCAGCACCATAACAGGGAACACTGAAGCTTTCTTT,CASSTITGNTEAFF,few,TRBJ1-1,TRBV5-1,-
TGTGCCAGCTCACCACGGCGGGGGGCGGATGGCTACACCTTC,CASSPRRGADGYTF,-,TRBJ1-2,TRBV18,-
TGTGCCAGCAAGATGACCGGGTTGGAGACCCAGTACTTC,CASKMTGLETQYF,few,TRBJ2-5,TRBV6-1,-
TGTGCCAGCAGTGACGGGGACAGTTCCTACGAGCAGTACTTC,CASSDGDSSYEQYF,-,TRBJ2-7,TRBV2,TRBD1